The 3 T cell receptor beta chains given below trace back to one sample, sequenced in a study of cytomegalovirus exposure and HLA in healthy donors. Primers: 60 Vbeta forward and 13 Jbeta reverse. The table came from immunoSEQ multiplex PCR; TCRdb's copy has only in-frame clones and leaves some out. The table includes about 120,000 clones, about 78% detected once. Sequencing used PBMCs. All receptors come from a woman aged 40 to 55 in good health and CMV-seropositive.

The chain is built from TRBV5-4 and TRBJ2-3; tentatively, D is TRBD1 (6 bases). CDR1 SGHNT and CDR2 YYREEE come from the germline V gene (reference sequence). The CDR3 is 15 amino acids. V lost 4 bases to trimming and J lost 2 bases, with 14 bases between them. As DNA, the CDR3 is TGTGCCAGCAGCGAGACAGGTTCCGCCACAGATACGCAGTATTTT. Translation gives CASSETGSATDTQYF. Using reference TRBV5-4 and TRBJ2-3 for the parts outside the CDR3, the full variable domain is ETGVTQSPTHLIKTRGQQVTLRCSSQSGHNTVSWYQQALGQGPQFIFQYYREEENGRGNFPPRFSGLQFPNYSSELNVNALELDDSALYLCASSETGSATDTQYFGPGTRLTVL.

This clone was counted once. The V and J genes are TRBV5-4 and TRBJ2-7; 14 bases fit TRBD2. The CDR3 is 18 amino acids. V dropped 4 bases and J dropped 0; count of bases not matched to a gene: 9. The germline V gene has CDR1 SGHNT and CDR2 YYREEE (reference sequence). The chain's CDR3 is CASSTGLAGGTSSYEQYF. CDR3 in DNA: TGTGCCAGCAGCACCGGACTAGCGGGGGGTACCAGCTCCTACGAGCAGTACTTC.

The chain links TRBV2 to TRBJ1-5; maybe TRBD1 (5 bases). V was trimmed by 8 bases and J by 0 bases, leaving 8 bases between them. CDR1 SNHLY and CDR2 FYNNEI come from the germline V gene. The CDR3 sequence is 13 residues long. The CDR3 protein is CASGANSNQPQHF. The CDR3, as DNA: TGTGCCAGCGGGGCAAATAGCAATCAGCCCCAGCATTTT.